This TCR beta chain originates from a study of blood T cell repertoires in COVID-19 (dated by TCRdb to the early 2020s). A note on the overall study: Samples from collaborators originated in the United States, Italy and Spain and spanned both the acute and convalescent phases of COVID-19. A freely available public database, intended as a resource for researchers studying the immune response to SARS-CoV-2, is where the repertoires were released. The material from the prospective study consisted of cDNA or gDNA derived from T cells, B-cell-depleted T cells, or PBMCs. Samples came from the ongoing ImmuneRACE study (first 160 participants) plus 1,254 subjects from 6 global collaborators. Where available, HLA class I and class II types were taken from metadata supplied by the sample provider and were not determined by assay-based typing. The sample metadata nearly always contained a de-identified subject ID, COVID-19 status, age in years and sex. Deeply sampled blood TCRbeta repertoires from subjects exposed to, actively infected with, or recovered from COVID-19 were included in the dataset.

V loses 1 base at its end and J loses 0 bases; junction bases beyond the gene matches: 11. From cysteine to phenylalanine, the CDR3 is 19 amino acids long. Only the CDR3 region is kept as DNA, spanning 57 bases read in frame from base 1. Based on the germline V gene, the CDR1 and CDR2 sequences are SGHVS and FQNEAQ. Collaborating institutions collected whole blood in K2EDTA tubes following their own protocols. For TCRbeta analysis, collaborator samples were shipped as frozen whole blood, as isolated PBMCs, or as DNA extracted from either sample type. A remark on this clone: The specificity of this receptor is unknown. Per-base quality was not reported, and no clone a single base away is much larger than it.

TCRbeta CDR3 regions were amplified from genomic DNA by means of the immunoSEQ Assay, a bias-controlled multiplex PCR. As for the original processing: Within the assay, amplification of reference gene primers was used to estimate how many nucleated cells each sample contained. Sequence reads were collapsed and filtered to measure the absolute abundance of every unique TCRbeta CDR3 rearrangement. For each sample, productive Simpson clonality was calculated by taking the square root of Simpson's diversity index across productive rearrangements. TCRdb limited this immuneACCESS table to in-frame rearrangements with V and J called. A share of clones is missing; checked studies link under half to unresolved V genes, and the rest is unexplained. V, J and clone size reflect that table, while D and trimming were determined from the DNA. This sample has 110,000 or so clones in its table, and roughly four fifths of those were observed once. In total, the top ten clones hold 8% to 13% of the sample.

What the work shows at the level of the full study, not this receptor alone: Clinical and demographic metadata were provided uncurated, with the amount varying by source and participant.

Sequenced material: peripheral blood. This clonotype originated in a human donor in a cohort sampled during active COVID-19. The chain is made from TRBV7-8 and TRBJ2-3, with 9 bases in between that match TRBD2. This receptor has the CDR3 CASSLERLAARSSTDTQYF. The sequenced DNA: TGTGCCAGCAGCTTAGAGAGACTAGCGGCTAGATCTAGCACAGATACGCAGTATTTT.